A single sample gave rise to the 23 T cell receptor beta chains below, sequenced in a study of shared clonotypes between healthy human individuals (dated by TCRdb to the early 2020s). CD8 naive samples were obtained by positive selection for CCR7 among CD45RO-negative cells, yielding a CD45RA+CCR7+ population from which TemRA cells were excluded. Libraries were prepared through the immunoSEQ multiplex PCR assay. TCRdb took this table from immuneACCESS and kept in-frame rearrangements with V and J called. Such tables lack part of the clones; where checked against another copy, unresolved V genes explain under half of the gap, and the rest is unexplained. The sample yields just over 2,000,000 clones; around 96% were counted once. The top ten clonotypes cover roughly 1% of the sample. Specimen: naive CD8+ T cells sorted from blood. The label giving this sample's cell subset or site can be read as: CD45RA+CCR7+. The receptors were sampled from a man aged 18-30 years in good health.

The chain recombines TRBV6-1 with TRBJ1-2, with no clear D. V shed 2 bases and J shed 1 base, with 8 bases lying between them. CDR3 length: 14 amino acids. Germline loops: CDR1 MNHNS, CDR2 SASEGT. This chain's CDR3 is CASSEMTGNYGYTF. CDR3 nucleotide sequence: TGTGCCAGCAGTGAAATGACTGGTAACTATGGCTACACCTTC.

The V gene is TRBV6-1, the J gene TRBJ1-1, with D hard to call. There are 11 residues in the CDR3. Germline V gene data show CDR1 as MNHNS and CDR2 as SASEGT. V lost 7 bases and J lost 2, with 5 bases in between. CDR3: CASILNTEAFF. The CDR3 DNA reads TGTGCCAGCATTCTAAACACTGAAGCTTTCTTT.

On this clone itself: Distinct nucleotide sequences in the sample also encode this CDR3. V is TRBV30 and J is TRBJ2-7; 9 bases align to TRBD1. CDR3 length equals 11 residues. Germline V CDR1 and CDR2: GTSNPN, SVGIG (reference sequence). V gave up 5 bases and J gave up 4 bases; unmatched junction bases: 0. CDR3 bases: TGTGCCTGGGACAGGGGGTACGAGCAGTACTTC. Protein sequence: CAWDRGYEQYF.

This chain links TRBV9 with TRBJ2-3, with TRBD1 identical over 8 bases. The CDR3 runs 18 residues. Trimming at V came to 3 bases and at J to 1 base, leaving 13 bases not matched to a gene. The germline CDR1 and CDR2 sequences are SGDLS and YYNGEE. The CDR3 spells CASSESHGSTGGTDTQYF. For the CDR3, the DNA is TGTGCCAGCAGCGAATCCCACGGTTCGACAGGGGGCACAGATACGCAGTATTTT.

The chain links TRBV6-6 to TRBJ2-3, with unresolved D. Germline lookup yields CDR1 MNHNY and CDR2 SVGAGI (reference sequence). V was cut by 5 bases and J by 4 bases, with 16 bases left in between. This CDR3 spans 15 amino acids. CDR3 nucleotides: TGTGCCAGCAGTGACCTTGGGCCGTACTCAGATACGCAGTATTTT. Amino acids: CASSDLGPYSDTQYF.

The CDR3 region is CASSGEGSFNQPQHF. CDR3 bases: TGTGCCAGCAGTGGAGAGGGCAGTTTCAATCAGCCCCAGCATTTT. The V call is TRBV6-1, the J call TRBJ1-5; D is ambiguous. V was trimmed by 4 bases and J by 3 bases, leaving 13 bases between them. Germline CDR1 is MNHNS and CDR2 is SASEGT. This CDR3 spans 15 amino acids.

This chain uses TRBV12-1 with TRBJ2-5; the table's D call, TRBD2, was not checked against the DNA. TRBV12-1 is listed as a pseudogene. This CDR3 spans 11 amino acids. The CDR3 DNA reads TGTGCCAGCAGCTCCGGGGAGACCCAGTACTTC. This encodes CASSSGETQYF.

The chain joins TRBV5-8 to TRBJ1-1; possible D gene TRBD1, 5 bases. Germline V gene data show CDR1 as SGHTS and CDR2 as YDEGEE. This CDR3 contains 13 residues. Deletions cut 4 bases from V and 3 bases from J, with 10 bases between. The CDR3 sequence: CASSLAGYTEAFF. The CDR3 DNA is TGTGCCAGCAGCCTTGCAGGGTACACTGAAGCTTTCTTT.

This rearrangement joins TRBV6-1 to TRBJ1-2; D perhaps matches TRBD1 (5 bases). Germline CDR1 MNHNS, CDR2 SASEGT. The CDR3 is 14 amino acids. V was shortened by 0 bases and J by 6 bases, with 11 bases between the two germline ends. DNA of the CDR3: TGTGCCAGCAGTGAAGCGGGAAGGGGAGATGGCTACACCTTC. Its protein is CASSEAGRGDGYTF.

The chain is built from TRBV28 and TRBJ1-2; 7 bases map to TRBD1. The V and J ends lost 2 bases and 0 bases, in that order; junction bases with no gene match: 3. The CDR3 contains 15 residues. CDR1 is MDHEN, CDR2 SYDVKM, per germline. DNA for the CDR3: TGTGCCAGCAGTTTAGTACAGGGGCCTAACTATGGCTACACCTTC. Translating it yields CASSLVQGPNYGYTF.

The chain employs TRBV7-6 and TRBJ2-7, with 7 bases identical to TRBD1. Germline loops: CDR1 SGHVS, CDR2 FNYEAQ. V lost 4 bases, J lost 6 bases, and 6 bases stayed unmatched. There are 13 residues in the CDR3. CDR3 in amino acids: CASSSTGKGEQYF. CDR3 DNA: TGTGCCAGCAGCTCGACAGGGAAGGGCGAGCAGTACTTC. The entire variable domain, with the rest obtained from reference TRBV7-6 and TRBJ2-7, is as follows: GAGVSQSPRYKVTKRGQDVALRCDPISGHVSLYWYRQALGQGPEFLTYFNYEAQQDKSGLPNDRFSAERPEGSISTLTIQRTEQRDSAMYRCASSSTGKGEQYFGPGTRLTVT.

This chain connects TRBV2 to TRBJ2-7, with 11 bases that match TRBD1. V shed 7 bases, J shed 2 bases, and the junction held 7 bases outside the gene matches. The length of the CDR3 is 15 residues. Per the germline V gene, CDR1 is SNHLY and CDR2 is FYNNEI. CDR3 sequence (DNA): TGTGCCAGCACAAGGGGGACAGGGGGACCCTACGAGCAGTACTTC. It translates to CASTRGTGGPYEQYF.

On this clone itself: One junction end disagrees with the germline gene, perhaps due to a read error. The chain employs TRBV5-6 and TRBJ1-1, with D possibly matching TRBD1 (5 bases). The CDR3 length is 13 residues. CDR1 and CDR2 (germline): SGHDT, YYEEEE. CDR3 in DNA: TGTGCCAGCAGCTTGGGACAAGGGACGGGGGGAATCTTT. Residues: CASSLGQGTGGIF.

The gene calls are TRBV7-9 and TRBJ1-4; the D is unclear. With 0 bases removed from V and 5 bases from J, the gap between germline ends came to 4 bases. CDR3 length equals 13 residues. The germline V gene encodes CDR1 SEHNR and CDR2 FQNEAQ (reference sequence). This CDR3 reads CASSLARNEKLFF. The CDR3 DNA sequence: TGTGCCAGCAGCTTAGCGCGGAATGAAAAACTGTTTTTT.

V usage is TRBV5-1 and J usage is TRBJ2-7; 10 nucleotides match TRBD2. The V segment lost 3 bases and the J segment 0 bases; nucleotides outside the gene matches: 6. CDR3 size: 16 residues. Germline lookup yields CDR1 SGHRS and CDR2 YFSETQ. DNA of the CDR3: TGCGCCAGCAGCTCCCGCGGACTAGCGGCCTCCTACGAGCAGTACTTC. Encoded protein: CASSSRGLAASYEQYF.

The rearrangement joins TRBV4-1 to TRBJ1-4; 7 bases are shared with TRBD1. Per the germline V gene, CDR1 is MGHRA and CDR2 is YSYEKL. The J segment lost 8 bases and the V segment lost 0 bases, leaving 6 bases of the junction unmatched. There are 15 residues in the CDR3. CDR3 in DNA: TGCGCCAGCAGCCAAGAGGCAGGGGGTGGGGAAAAACTGTTTTTT. Translated, it gives CASSQEAGGGEKLFF.

CDR3 protein: CASSFGGVSSYEQYF. The CDR3 DNA reads as TGTGCCAGCAGCTTTGGCGGGGTTAGCTCCTACGAGCAGTACTTC. The chain joins TRBV11-2 to TRBJ2-7, with D perhaps TRBD2 (6 bases). Per the germline V gene, CDR1 is SGHAT and CDR2 is FQNNGV. Deletions cut 3 bases from V and 0 bases from J, with 12 bases between. The CDR3 covers 15 residues.

V is TRBV10-3 and J is TRBJ2-1; D is undetermined. This CDR3 has 18 residues. CDR1 and CDR2 (germline): ENHRY, SYGVKD. V lost 3 bases and J 0 bases, leaving 18 bases between the germline ends. The CDR3, as DNA: TGTGCCATCAGTGACGAGTTTTATGGGCCATACTCCTACAATGAGCAGTTCTTC. It translates to CAISDEFYGPYSYNEQFF.

Regarding this clone: The identical CDR3 is also encoded by other nucleotide sequences in the sample. The CDR3 protein is CAWSPGSYEQYF. The CDR3, as DNA: TGTGCCTGGAGTCCAGGGAGCTACGAGCAGTACTTC. The gene calls are TRBV30 and TRBJ2-7, with D tentatively TRBD1 or TRBD2 (5 bases each). Germline CDR1 reads GTSNPN; CDR2 reads SVGIG (reference sequence). Trimming left V 2 bases short and J 3 bases short, with 8 bases between. The CDR3 runs 12 residues.

This CDR3 reads CASSPLFVSGQGFHEQYF. As DNA, the CDR3 is TGTGCCAGCAGTCCCCTCTTTGTGAGCGGACAGGGGTTCCACGAGCAGTACTTC. V and J are TRBV27 and TRBJ2-7; 9 bases are shared with TRBD1. Germline values: CDR1 MNHEY, CDR2 SMNVEV (reference sequence). CDR3 length equals 18 residues. With V trimmed by 5 bases and J by 5 bases, 19 bases remained unmatched.

The CDR3 sequence: CASTTRADTQYF. CDR3 nucleotides: TGTGCCAGCACCACTAGGGCAGATACGCAGTATTTT. This rearrangement joins TRBV11-2 to TRBJ2-3; D is perhaps TRBD2 (5 bases). CDR3 length: 12 residues. V dropped 7 bases and J dropped 4 bases, with 9 bases sitting between them. Looked up from germline, CDR1 is SGHAT and CDR2 is FQNNGV.

The gene calls are TRBV27 and TRBJ2-5; a possible D gene is TRBD2 (6 bases). V was shortened by 5 bases and J by 4 bases, with 14 bases between the two germline ends. The CDR3 runs 14 residues. Germline assignment: CDR1 MNHEY and CDR2 SMNVEV (reference sequence). The CDR3 DNA follows: TGTGCCAGCAGTCAAGGCGGGGACGGAGAGACCCAGTACTTC. Amino acids: CASSQGGDGETQYF.

Concerning this clone: The junction departs from germline at one end; a sequencing error may be responsible. The V call is TRBV7-9, the J call TRBJ2-7, with no clear D. CDR1 SEHNR and CDR2 FQNEAQ come from the germline V gene (reference sequence). The CDR3 contains 13 residues. Here the CDR3 reads CASTLIGSYEQYF. The CDR3 bases are TGTGCCAGCACCTTAATAGGTTCCTACGAGCAGTACTTC.